One and the same sample provided the 8 T cell receptor beta chains below, sequenced in a study of cytomegalovirus exposure and HLA in healthy donors. PCR was performed using 60 Vbeta and 13 Jbeta primers. The data were produced by immunoSEQ multiplex PCR, yet TCRdb's version contains in-frame clones alone and is incomplete. The sample holds about 160,000 clones; roughly 84% are singletons and the top ten take around 1.5%. Sample: PBMCs. All receptors come from a male donor in good health and CMV-seronegative.

This clone has only one observation. The chain combines TRBV10-3 with TRBJ1-6, with D unresolved. The germline CDR1 and CDR2 sequences are ENHRY and SYGVKD. This CDR3 is 14 amino acids long. Trimming stripped 10 bases from V and 5 bases from J, with 15 bases between. The CDR3 region is CATCSIRNNSPLHF. The CDR3 bases are TGTGCCACCTGCTCTATAAGAAATAATTCACCCCTCCACTTT.

This chain connects TRBV29-1 to TRBJ1-1; D not resolved. Between the trimmed V and J ends, which lost 3 bases and 9 bases, there was a span of 11 bases. CDR3 size: 11 residues. Per germline, CDR1 SQVTM and CDR2 ANQGSEA. This CDR3 is CSVEGAGKAFF. The CDR3 DNA sequence: TGCAGCGTTGAGGGCGCCGGGAAAGCTTTCTTT.

V usage is TRBV5-6 and J usage is TRBJ2-3; 7 bases match TRBD2. Germline V CDR1 and CDR2: SGHDT, YYEEEE. The CDR3 spans 16 residues. J lost 0 bases, V lost 1 base, and 5 bases had no gene match. CDR3 amino acids: CASSLRGLPSTDTQYF. DNA for the CDR3: TGTGCCAGCAGCTTGCGGGGACTACCGAGCACAGATACGCAGTATTTT.

CDR3 amino acids: CASSDRGGMNTEAFF. Written as DNA, the CDR3 is TGTGCCAGCAGTGACAGGGGAGGGATGAACACTGAAGCTTTCTTT. V is TRBV6-1 and J is TRBJ1-1; D is perhaps TRBD1 (6 bases). The CDR3 consists of 15 residues. V lost 3 bases and J 0 bases, leaving 11 bases between the germline ends. CDR1 MNHNS and CDR2 SASEGT come from the germline V gene.

The chain employs TRBV5-6 and TRBJ1-1; no clear D. The germline gives CDR1 SGHDT, CDR2 YYEEEE. Trimming cost V 6 bases and J 6 bases, with 15 bases left between them. There are 13 residues in the CDR3. The CDR3 reads CASTGSMNPEAFF. The CDR3 DNA sequence: TGTGCCAGCACGGGGTCGATGAATCCTGAAGCTTTCTTT.

The chain employs TRBV2 and TRBJ2-1; 9 nucleotides line up with TRBD1. V lost 5 bases, J lost 13 bases, and 3 bases stayed unmatched. This CDR3 spans 11 amino acids. Per germline, CDR1 SNHLY and CDR2 FYNNEI. Written as DNA, the CDR3 is TGTGCCAGCAGTTCGGGACAGGGCCAGTTCTTC. This sequence encodes CASSSGQGQFF.

The CDR3 DNA reads TGTGCCAGTAGTACGCGAGGACAGGGATTGTCCGAGCAGTACTTC. It codes for CASSTRGQGLSEQYF. J is TRBJ2-7 and V is TRBV19; 8 positions agree with TRBD1. Germline V CDR1 and CDR2: LNHDA, SQIVND (reference sequence). This CDR3 is 15 amino acids long. Trimming cost V 4 bases and J 6 bases; bases outside gene matches: 11. The full variable domain, in which reference TRBV19 and TRBJ2-7 provide the parts outside the CDR3, is DGGITQSPKYLFRKEGQNVTLSCEQNLNHDAMYWYRQDPGQGLRLIYYSQIVNDFQKGDIAEGYSVSREKKESFPLTVTSAQKNPTAFYLCASSTRGQGLSEQYFGPGTRLTVT.

The V gene is TRBV29-1, the J gene TRBJ1-1, with D possibly TRBD1 on 6 matching bases. The CDR3 runs to 13 residues. V lost 7 bases to trimming and J lost 1 base, with 13 bases between them. The germline V gene encodes CDR1 SQVTM and CDR2 ANQGSEA. In DNA form, the CDR3 reads TGCAGCGGAAACAGGGAAACGAACACTGAAGCTTTCTTT. This gives the protein CSGNRETNTEAFF.